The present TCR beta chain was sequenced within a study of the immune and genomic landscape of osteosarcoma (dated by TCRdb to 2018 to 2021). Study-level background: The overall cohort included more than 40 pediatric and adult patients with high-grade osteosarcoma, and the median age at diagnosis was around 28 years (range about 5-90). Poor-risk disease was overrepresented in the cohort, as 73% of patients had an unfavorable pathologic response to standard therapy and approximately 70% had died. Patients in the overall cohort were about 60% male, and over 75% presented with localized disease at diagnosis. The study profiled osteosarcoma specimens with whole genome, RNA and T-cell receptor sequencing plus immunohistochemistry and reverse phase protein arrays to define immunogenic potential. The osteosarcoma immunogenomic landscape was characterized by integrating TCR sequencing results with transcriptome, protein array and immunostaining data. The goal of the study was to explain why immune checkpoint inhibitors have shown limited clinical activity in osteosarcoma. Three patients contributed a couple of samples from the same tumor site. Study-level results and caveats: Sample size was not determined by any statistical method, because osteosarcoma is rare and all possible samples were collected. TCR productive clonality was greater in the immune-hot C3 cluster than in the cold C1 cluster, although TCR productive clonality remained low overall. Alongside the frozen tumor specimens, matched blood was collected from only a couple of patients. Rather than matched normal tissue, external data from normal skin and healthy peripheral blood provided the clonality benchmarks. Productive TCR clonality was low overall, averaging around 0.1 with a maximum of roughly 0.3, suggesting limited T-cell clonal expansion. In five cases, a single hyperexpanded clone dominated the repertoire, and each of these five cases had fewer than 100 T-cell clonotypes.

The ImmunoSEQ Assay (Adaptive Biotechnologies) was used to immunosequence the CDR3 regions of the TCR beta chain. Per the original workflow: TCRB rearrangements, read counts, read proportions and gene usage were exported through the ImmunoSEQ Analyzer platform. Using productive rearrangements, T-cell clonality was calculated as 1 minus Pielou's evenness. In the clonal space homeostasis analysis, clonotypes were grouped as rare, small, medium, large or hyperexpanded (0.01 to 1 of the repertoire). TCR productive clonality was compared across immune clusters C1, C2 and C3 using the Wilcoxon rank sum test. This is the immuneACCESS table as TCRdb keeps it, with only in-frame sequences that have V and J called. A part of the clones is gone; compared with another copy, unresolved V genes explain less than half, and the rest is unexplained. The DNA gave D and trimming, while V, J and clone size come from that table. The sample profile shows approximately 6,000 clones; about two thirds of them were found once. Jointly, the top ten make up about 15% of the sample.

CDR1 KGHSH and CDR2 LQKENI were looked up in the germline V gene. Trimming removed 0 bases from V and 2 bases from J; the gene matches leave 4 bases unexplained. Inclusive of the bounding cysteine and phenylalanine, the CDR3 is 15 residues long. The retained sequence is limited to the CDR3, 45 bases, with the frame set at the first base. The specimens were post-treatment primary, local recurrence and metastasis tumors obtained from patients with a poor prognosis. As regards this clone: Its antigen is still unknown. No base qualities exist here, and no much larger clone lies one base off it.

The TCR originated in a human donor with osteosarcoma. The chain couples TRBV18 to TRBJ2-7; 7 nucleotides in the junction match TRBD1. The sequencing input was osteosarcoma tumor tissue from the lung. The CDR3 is CASSPPGQSPYEQYF. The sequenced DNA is TGTGCCAGCTCACCACCGGGACAGTCACCCTACGAGCAGTACTTC.